The present T cell receptor (beta chain) was sequenced within a study of blood T cells in healthy people across ages. It was with a sample-barcoded 5' primer and a J-beta primer mix that a second PCR of roughly 7 to 11 cycles was run. The authors tagged each cDNA molecule using a template-switch adaptor with 12 random nucleotides. Each sample provided no less than 2.5 million CDR3-containing paired-end reads. TCRdb reanalysed the 5' RACE reads using MiXCR and keeps one entry per CDR3 protein. Of 1.5 million to 2 million distinct CDR3 sequences in the sample, 28% are singletons; the top ten hold roughly 8%. V lost 4 bases and J lost 9; bases outside the gene matches: 10. Germline-derived CDR1 and CDR2 are SGHTA and FQGTGA. This CDR3 spans 15 amino acids. Study results and caveats: Researchers deemed the diversity estimates from one million T cells underestimates.

Only a few counts were recorded for this clonotype. The antigen is unknown. The chain links TRBV7-3 to TRBJ2-1; 9 nucleotides match TRBD2. The TCR originated in a woman in her 30s in good health. Sequencing was performed on blood. CDR3 amino acids: CASSSEPGTSSEQFF. The CDR3 bases are TGTGCCAGCAGCTCCGAACCTGGGACTAGCAGTGAGCAGTTCTTC.